The following is a TCR beta chain sequence with its context. The same CDR3 arises from other DNA sequences in this sample as well. Sequencing was performed with immunoSEQ multiplex PCR; in TCRdb, only in-frame clones are kept and a portion is missing. Among about 190,000 clones listed, about 80% were seen once. This entry belongs to a study of blood T cell repertoires in COVID-19. On the study more broadly: The United States, Italy and Spain supplied acute and convalescent COVID-19 samples. From T cells, B-cell-depleted T cells, or PBMCs came the material, which was cDNA or gDNA.

V gave up 0 bases and J gave up 0 bases; unmatched junction bases: 2. The CDR3 consists of 15 residues. The germline gives CDR1 PRHDT, CDR2 FYEKMQ (reference sequence). The TCR comes from a man aged 60 to 75 with acute or convalescent COVID-19. The gene calls are TRBV13 and TRBJ2-7, with 7 positions matching TRBD2. Material for sequencing was peripheral blood. CDR3 region: CASSLGGGSSYEQYF. CDR3 sequence (DNA): TGTGCCAGCAGCTTAGGCGGCGGGAGCTCCTACGAGCAGTACTTC. The complete variable domain, with remaining parts taken from reference TRBV13 and TRBJ2-7, reads AAGVIQSPRHLIKEKRETATLKCYPIPRHDTVYWYQQGPGQDPQFLISFYEKMQSDKGSIPDRFSAQQFSDYHSELNMSSLELGDSALYFCASSLGGGSSYEQYFGPGTRLTVT.